This T cell receptor (beta chain) derives from a study of blood T cell repertoires in COVID-19. Assay: immunoSEQ multiplex PCR; the TCRdb copy retains only in-frame clones and omits some. The table lists roughly 250,000 clones, under 85% of them singletons. The sample was peripheral blood. The TCR sequence derives from a human donor with COVID-19, enrolled during active disease. The donor label of this sample is uncertain.

As DNA, the CDR3 is TGTGCCAGCAGTTTTTTGGGGCAGGGGAATGAAAAACTGTTTTTT. Its translation is CASSFLGQGNEKLFF. The gene calls are TRBV28 and TRBJ1-4, with a weak D call TRBD1 (6 bases). CDR1 and CDR2 from the germline V gene are MDHEN and SYDVKM. V lost 3 bases, J lost 5 bases, and 13 bases lay in between. There are 15 residues in the CDR3.